This record concerns one T cell receptor (beta chain) sequence. With a much larger clone just one base away, this may be a read error. Assay: immunoSEQ multiplex PCR; the TCRdb copy retains only in-frame clones and omits some. Altogether around 1.9 million clones are present, 85% to 95% being singletons, with the ten largest covering more than 1.5%. The data derive from a study of shared clonotypes between healthy human individuals. Positively selected for CCR7, the CD45RO-negative cells used as naive CD8 cells excluded terminally differentiated effector memory CD45RA+ cells. This TCR was sampled from a man aged 18 to 30 in good health. Some clones in this sample may be carry-over from other donors' samples. Sequenced input: naive CD8+ T cells from PBMCs.

CDR3 loop: CASSPGQGVYEQYF. The DNA for the CDR3 is TGTGCCAGTAGTCCGGGACAGGGGGTCTACGAGCAGTACTTC. The chain employs TRBV19 and TRBJ2-7; 11 bases agree with TRBD1. There are 14 residues in the CDR3. The ends lost 5 bases at V and 3 bases at J; junction bases unmatched: 3. The germline gives CDR1 LNHDA, CDR2 SQIVND (reference sequence).